This TCR beta chain was captured by sequencing in a study of blood T cell repertoires in COVID-19. As for the study in general: The United States, Italy and Spain were the sources of the acute and convalescent COVID-19 samples. PBMCs, B-cell-depleted T cells, or T cells were the source of the cDNA or gDNA that made up the material.

This clone was detected a few times. Per germline, CDR1 LGHDT and CDR2 YNNKEL (reference sequence). This CDR3 is built from 15 residues. With 1 base removed from V and 2 bases from J, the gap between germline ends came to 10 bases. Per the original methods: Estimation of nucleated cell counts was performed using reference gene primer amplification. The method was immunoSEQ multiplex PCR; TCRdb's version includes in-frame clones alone and lacks a portion of them. V and J calls and clone size follow that table, whereas D and trimming were derived from the DNA. The data contain about 54,000 clones, approximately 78% of them singletons.

V usage is TRBV3-1 (or the pseudogene TRBV3-2) and J usage is TRBJ2-3; D gene unclear. The sample consisted of peripheral blood. This TCR was sampled from a human donor in a cohort sampled during active or convalescent COVID-19. CDR3 residues: CASSQALFFTDTQYF. CDR3 coding DNA: TGTGCCAGCAGCCAAGCCTTGTTCTTCACAGATACGCAGTATTTT.